The T cell receptor beta chain described here comes from a study of CD8 T cells in ankylosing spondylitis. General study findings and limits: Seemingly distinctive of ankylosing spondylitis blood was a TCR beta motif formed by eight highly homologous variants. It was reported that disease-linked clones were significantly enriched in matched ankylosing spondylitis synovial fluid.

The CDR3 is 13 residues long. Germline loops: CDR1 SNHLY, CDR2 FYNNEI. V lost 8 bases, J lost 3 bases, and 4 bases stayed unmatched. Libraries of TCR beta came from quantitative 5'-RACE with molecular barcodes. TCRdb fed the 5' RACE reads into MiXCR, producing one record per CDR3 protein. This table has over 100,000 distinct CDR3 sequences, 6.5% to 9% appearing once. There are many counts of this clonotype. What it binds is not known. V gene TRBV2 combines with J gene TRBJ1-2; 9 positions match TRBD1. This TCR derives from a male donor with ankylosing spondylitis or in good health (not recorded which). The sample was blood, either unsorted or a sorted T cell fraction (not recorded which). In DNA, the CDR3 is TGTGCCAGCGTGACAGGGGGAGACTATGGCTACACCTTC. Encoded protein: CASVTGGDYGYTF.